One and the same sample provided the 10 T cell receptor beta chains below, sequenced in a study of blood T cell repertoires in COVID-19 (dated by TCRdb to about 2020). Receptors were amplified or captured by the immunoSEQ multiplex PCR assay. TCRdb carries this immuneACCESS record with in-frame sequences only. Its versions omit some clonotypes, under half of them owing to an unresolved V gene in the studies checked, with the rest unexplained. The sample profile shows roughly 250,000 clones; 86% of them were found once. The ten largest clonotypes hold around 12% of the sample. Sequenced: peripheral blood. Every receptor here comes from a woman aged 25 to 39 with COVID-19, enrolled during active disease.

The CDR3 here is CASSLATGFTGELFF. The CDR3 DNA follows: TGCGCCAGCAGCTTGGCCACCGGTTTCACCGGGGAGCTGTTTTTT. V and J are TRBV5-1 and TRBJ2-2, with no clear D. Germline V gene lookup returns CDR1 SGHRS and CDR2 YFSETQ. There are 15 residues in the CDR3. Trimming removed 0 bases from V and 4 bases from J, with 10 bases in between.

The genes are TRBV5-1 and TRBJ1-2; perhaps TRBD1 as D (6 bases). This CDR3 has 13 residues. Germline values: CDR1 SGHRS, CDR2 YFSETQ. V was clipped by 2 bases and J by 5 bases, with 10 bases between them. The CDR3 region has the DNA TGCGCCAGCAGCTTTGGGCAGGGGTATGGCTACACCTTC. Its translation: CASSFGQGYGYTF.

The genes are TRBV11-2 and TRBJ2-7, with no clear D. Per germline, CDR1 SGHAT and CDR2 FQNNGV. CDR3 length: 11 residues. V was cut by 5 bases and J by 7 bases, with 9 bases left in between. CDR3 in amino acids: CASSPLREQYF. The CDR3, as DNA: TGTGCCAGCAGCCCACTACGTGAGCAGTACTTC.

The chain is built from TRBV3-1 (or the pseudogene TRBV3-2) and TRBJ1-2, with TRBD1 matching over 7 bases. V lost 4 bases and J lost 9; bases outside the gene matches: 11. Germline CDR1 and CDR2: LGHDT and YNNKEL (reference sequence). The CDR3 has 14 residues. In nucleotides, the CDR3 is TGTGCCAGCAGCCTCCGGGACAGCTCTATGAGCTACACCTTC. Protein sequence: CASSLRDSSMSYTF.

This clone showed up just a few times. The V and J genes are TRBV5-5 and TRBJ2-1; perhaps TRBD2 as D (5 bases). The germline gives CDR1 SGHKS, CDR2 YYEKEE (reference sequence). Trimming cost V 1 base and J 5 bases, with 7 bases left between them. The CDR3 consists of 13 residues. The CDR3 DNA is TGTGCCAGCAGCTTGTTCGGGGACAATGAGCAGTTCTTC. It translates to CASSLFGDNEQFF.

V is TRBV28 and J is TRBJ1-2; TRBD1 matches at 11 bases. The V gene's germline CDR1 is MDHEN and CDR2 SYDVKM. CDR3 length: 13 amino acids. After removal of 6 bases from V and 7 bases from J, the junction contained 4 bases not matched to a gene. As DNA, the CDR3 is TGTGCCAGCAGCCGGGGACAGGGGGGTGGCTACACCTTC. This gives the protein CASSRGQGGGYTF.

The gene calls are TRBV2 and TRBJ2-5; 7 positions match TRBD1. The CDR3 has 13 amino acids. The ends lost 6 bases at V and 3 bases at J; junction bases unmatched: 4. Germline assignment: CDR1 SNHLY and CDR2 FYNNEI. The CDR3 here is CASRTGLEETQYF. The CDR3 DNA reads TGTGCCAGCAGGACAGGGTTGGAAGAGACCCAGTACTTC. The full variable domain, completed using reference TRBV2 and TRBJ2-5, is EPEVTQTPSHQVTQMGQEVILRCVPISNHLYFYWYRQILGQKVEFLVSFYNNEISEKSEIFDDQFSVERPDGSNFTLKIRSTKLEDSAMYFCASRTGLEETQYFGPGTRLLVL.

This clone was seen a few times. The rearrangement uses TRBV27 and TRBJ1-6; 9 bases are a match to TRBD1. Germline V CDR1 and CDR2: MNHEY, SMNVEV (reference sequence). CDR3 length: 19 residues. J lost 8 bases, V lost 3 bases, and 17 bases had no gene match. The CDR3 DNA is TGTGCCAGCAGTTTCCGTCCTTTCCCCCCGGGACAGGGACATTCACCCCTCCACTTT. This translates into CASSFRPFPPGQGHSPLHF.

A remark on this clone: Other DNA variants within this sample encode the same CDR3. J is TRBJ1-1 and V is TRBV18, with D possibly being TRBD1 (5 bases). The CDR3 length is 14 residues. The ends were cut back, 3 bases at V and 4 bases at J, with 12 bases in the middle. The germline V gene encodes CDR1 KGHSH and CDR2 LQKENI. In DNA, the CDR3 is TGTGCCAGCTCACCCCAGGGTAGGGTCACTGAAGCTTTCTTT. This translates into CASSPQGRVTEAFF.

This chain joins TRBV19 and TRBJ2-7; D remains unclear. The length of the CDR3 is 14 residues. CDR1 and CDR2 (germline): LNHDA, SQIVND (reference sequence). The V end lost 6 bases, the J end lost 2 bases, and 14 bases lay between the germline ends. The CDR3 loop is CASSYNSPTYEQYF. CDR3 DNA sequence: TGTGCCAGTAGCTATAATTCGCCGACCTACGAGCAGTACTTC.